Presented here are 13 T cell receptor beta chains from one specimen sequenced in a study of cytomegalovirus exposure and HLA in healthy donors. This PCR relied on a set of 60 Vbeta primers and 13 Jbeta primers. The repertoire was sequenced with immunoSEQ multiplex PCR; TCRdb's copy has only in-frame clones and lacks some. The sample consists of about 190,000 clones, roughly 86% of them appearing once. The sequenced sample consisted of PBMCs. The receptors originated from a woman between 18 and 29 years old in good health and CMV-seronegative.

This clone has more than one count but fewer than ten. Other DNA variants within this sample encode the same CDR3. CDR3 residues: CASTPRQGAYEQYF. In DNA, the CDR3 is TGTGCCAGCACCCCGCGCCAGGGCGCCTACGAGCAGTACTTC. This chain uses TRBV6-6 with TRBJ2-7, with TRBD1 as a possible D gene (5 bases). In germline, CDR1 is MNHNY, CDR2 SVGAGI (reference sequence). Trimming shortened V by 7 bases and J by 2 bases, and 15 bases separated the two germline ends. The CDR3 runs to 14 residues.

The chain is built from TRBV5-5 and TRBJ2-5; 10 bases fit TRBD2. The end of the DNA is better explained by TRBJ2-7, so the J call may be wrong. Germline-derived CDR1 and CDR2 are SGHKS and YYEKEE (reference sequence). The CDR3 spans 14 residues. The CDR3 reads CASSLTSGIYEQYF. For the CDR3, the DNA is TGTGCCAGCAGCTTGACTAGCGGGATCTACGAGCAGTACTTC.

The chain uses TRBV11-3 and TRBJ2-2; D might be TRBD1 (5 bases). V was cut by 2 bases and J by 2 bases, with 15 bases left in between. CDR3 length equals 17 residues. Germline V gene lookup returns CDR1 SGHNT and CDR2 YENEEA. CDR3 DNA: TGTGCCAGCAGCTTACGGCTTGGGGCAGATAACACCGGGGAGCTGTTTTTT. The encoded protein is CASSLRLGADNTGELFF.

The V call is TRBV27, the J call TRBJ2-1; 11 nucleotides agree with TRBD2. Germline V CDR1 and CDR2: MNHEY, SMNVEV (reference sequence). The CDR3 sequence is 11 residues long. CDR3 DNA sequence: TGTACTAGCGGGAGCATCAATGAGCAGTTCTTC. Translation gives CTSGSINEQFF.

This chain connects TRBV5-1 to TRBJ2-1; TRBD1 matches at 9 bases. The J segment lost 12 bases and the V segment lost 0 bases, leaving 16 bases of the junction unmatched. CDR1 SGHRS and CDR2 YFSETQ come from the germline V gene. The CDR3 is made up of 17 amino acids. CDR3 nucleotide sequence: TGCGCCAGCAGCTTGGGCAATACCGGGACAGGGTCATGTGGGCAGTTCTTC. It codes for CASSLGNTGTGSCGQFF.

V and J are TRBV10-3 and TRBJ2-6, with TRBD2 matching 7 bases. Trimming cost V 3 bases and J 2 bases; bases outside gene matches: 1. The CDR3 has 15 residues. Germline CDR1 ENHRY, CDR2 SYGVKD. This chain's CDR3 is CAISEREAGANVLTF. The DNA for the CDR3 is TGTGCCATCAGTGAACGGGAGGCTGGGGCCAACGTCCTGACTTTC.

CDR3 sequence reads: CASGGGHVYEQYF. CDR3 coding DNA: TGTGCCAGCGGTGGCGGTCACGTCTACGAGCAGTACTTC. J is TRBJ2-7 and V is TRBV28; D ambiguous. The CDR3 runs to 13 residues. Germline CDR1 MDHEN, CDR2 SYDVKM. V dropped 8 bases and J dropped 3 bases, with 14 bases sitting between them.

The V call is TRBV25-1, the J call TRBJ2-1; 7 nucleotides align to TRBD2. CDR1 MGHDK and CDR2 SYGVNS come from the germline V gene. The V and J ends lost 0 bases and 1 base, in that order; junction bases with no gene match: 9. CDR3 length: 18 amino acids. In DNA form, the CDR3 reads TGTGCCAGCAGTGAATATTTCGCGACTAGCAGATCCTACAATGAGCAGTTCTTC. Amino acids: CASSEYFATSRSYNEQFF. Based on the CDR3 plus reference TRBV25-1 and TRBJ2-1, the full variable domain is EADIYQTPRYLVIGTGKKITLECSQTMGHDKMYWYQQDPGMELHLIHYSYGVNSTEKGDLSSESTVSRIRTEHFPLTLESARPSHTSQYLCASSEYFATSRSYNEQFFGPGTRLTVL.

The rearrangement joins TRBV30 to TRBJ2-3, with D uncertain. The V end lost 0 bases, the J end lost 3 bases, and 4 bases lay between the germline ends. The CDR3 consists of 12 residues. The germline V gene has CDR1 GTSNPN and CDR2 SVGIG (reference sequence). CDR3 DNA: TGTGCCTGGAGTGTACAGACAGATACGCAGTATTTT. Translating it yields CAWSVQTDTQYF.

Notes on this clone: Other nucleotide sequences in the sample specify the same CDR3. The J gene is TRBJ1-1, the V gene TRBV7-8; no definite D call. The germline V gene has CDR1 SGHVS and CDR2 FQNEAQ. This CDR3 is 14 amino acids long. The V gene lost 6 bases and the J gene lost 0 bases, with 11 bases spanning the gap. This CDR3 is CASSPEDLNTEAFF. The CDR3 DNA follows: TGTGCCAGCAGTCCGGAGGACTTGAACACTGAAGCTTTCTTT.

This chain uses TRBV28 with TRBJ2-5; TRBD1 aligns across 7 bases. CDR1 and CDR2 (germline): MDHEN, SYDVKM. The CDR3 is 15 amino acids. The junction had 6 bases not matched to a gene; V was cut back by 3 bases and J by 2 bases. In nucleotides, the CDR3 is TGTGCCAGCAGTTTCATGACAGGGAAGCAAGAGACCCAGTACTTC. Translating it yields CASSFMTGKQETQYF.

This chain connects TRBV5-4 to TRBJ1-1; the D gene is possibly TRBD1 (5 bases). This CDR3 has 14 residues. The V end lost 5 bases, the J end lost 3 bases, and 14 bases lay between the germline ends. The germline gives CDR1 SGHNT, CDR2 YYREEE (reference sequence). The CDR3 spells CASRGQKGHTEAFF. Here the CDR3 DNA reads TGTGCCAGCAGGGGCCAAAAGGGGCACACTGAAGCTTTCTTT.

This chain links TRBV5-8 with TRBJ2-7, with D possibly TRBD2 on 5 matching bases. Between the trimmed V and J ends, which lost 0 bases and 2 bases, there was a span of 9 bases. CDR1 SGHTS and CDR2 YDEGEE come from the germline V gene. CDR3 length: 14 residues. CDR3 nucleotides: TGTGCCAGCAGCTTGGAGGCGGGTCCCTACGAGCAGTACTTC. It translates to CASSLEAGPYEQYF.